This T cell receptor beta chain was obtained from a study of T cells after posttransplantation cyclophosphamide. TCRdb's table, derived via immunoSEQ multiplex PCR, lists solely in-frame clones and lacks some. The sample was found to contain more than 10,000 clones, and every one recurs. Treatment was busulfan-fludarabine conditioning, a marrow graft, and cyclophosphamide on days +3 and +4. This clone was seen repeatedly, ten times or more. V trimming: 3 bases; J trimming: 8 bases; junction bases outside the gene matches: 7. This CDR3 has 15 amino acids. Germline loops: CDR1 SGDLS, CDR2 YYNGEE. The rearrangement joins TRBV9 to TRBJ1-4; 10 nucleotides align to TRBD1. Source: PBMCs, taken after allogeneic stem cell transplant with posttransplant cyclophosphamide. This TCR derives from a female patient aged 40 to 55 who received an allogeneic stem cell transplant from an unrelated donor, was CMV-positive, and had acute GVHD only. Some T cells may arise from the graft donor. The CDR3 region is CASSARDRGGEKLFF. For the CDR3, the DNA is TGTGCCAGCAGCGCCCGGGACAGGGGTGGAGAAAAACTGTTTTTT.